This T cell receptor (beta chain) is drawn from a study of T cells expressing NK-cell markers. TCRdb reprocessed the 5' RACE reads and reports one entry per CDR3 protein, with no DNA. The sample includes roughly 390,000 distinct CDR3 sequences. The CDR3 consists of 14 residues. CDR1 is SQVTM and CDR2 is ANQGSEA in the germline V gene. Sequenced input: blood T cells: a sorted CD56 or NKG2C T cell subset, CD4+ or CD8+ T cells, or bulk PBMC T cells (not recorded which). The receptor was isolated from a woman aged 45-60 years in good health. V usage is TRBV29-1 and J usage is TRBJ2-7; TCRdb designates TRBD1, a call that cannot be tested without DNA. Here the CDR3 reads CSVGKGLNSYEQYF.